What follows describes a single T cell receptor beta chain. Antigen unknown. The data stem from a study of shared clonotypes between healthy human individuals. Findings and limits, study-wide: Sample collection involved blood only; tissue repertoires are likely different. Sharing across a few donors was seen in 4.5% to 6.5% of naive CD4 clonotypes.

Original handling: Junction-only sequences without quality scores came from ImmunoSEQ, so filtering differed. TCRdb keeps only in-frame clones here, not all; method: immunoSEQ multiplex PCR. V and J calls and clone size are copied from that table; D and trimming were computed from the DNA. The table lists around 1.9 million clones, approximately 92% of them singletons. The CDR3 has 14 residues. CDR1 and CDR2 (germline): SGHNT, YYREEE (reference sequence). J was trimmed by 6 bases and V by 2 bases; bases with no gene match: 6. In the naive CD8 group, cells lacked CD45RO and were positively selected for CCR7, so terminally differentiated effector memory CD45RA+ cells were left out. Donors were Caucasian adults residing in Nashville, Tennessee, USA.

The receptor comes from a man aged 18 to 30 in good health. Some clones in this sample may be carry-over from other donors' samples. The sample was naive CD8+ T cells from PBMCs. The chain couples TRBV5-4 to TRBJ1-1; the match to TRBD1 covers 8 bases. The CDR3 DNA is TGTGCCAGCAGCTTAGGACAGGGAGGGGCTGAAGCTTTCTTT. Amino acid sequence: CASSLGQGGAEAFF.